The entry below gives a single T cell receptor (beta chain) sequence along with its context. Time point described: pre-treatment baseline. The data were taken from a study of blood T cell dynamics during melanoma immunotherapy. Data came from immunoSEQ multiplex PCR; TCRdb stores just in-frame clones and leaves some out. The sample has some 13,000 clones, about 90% seen once. The CDR3 is 15 residues long. From germline, CDR1 is SGDLS and CDR2 YYNGEE. J was trimmed by 2 bases and V by 4 bases; bases with no gene match: 8. The sequencing here drew on effector memory CD8+ T cells from blood, taken from a patient treated with checkpoint blockade. This TCR came from a human donor with melanoma. The chain has TRBV9 and TRBJ2-5, with 7 positions matching TRBD1. CDR3 region: CASSTRDSEQETQYF. The CDR3 DNA is TGTGCCAGCAGCACCCGGGACAGTGAGCAAGAGACCCAGTACTTC.